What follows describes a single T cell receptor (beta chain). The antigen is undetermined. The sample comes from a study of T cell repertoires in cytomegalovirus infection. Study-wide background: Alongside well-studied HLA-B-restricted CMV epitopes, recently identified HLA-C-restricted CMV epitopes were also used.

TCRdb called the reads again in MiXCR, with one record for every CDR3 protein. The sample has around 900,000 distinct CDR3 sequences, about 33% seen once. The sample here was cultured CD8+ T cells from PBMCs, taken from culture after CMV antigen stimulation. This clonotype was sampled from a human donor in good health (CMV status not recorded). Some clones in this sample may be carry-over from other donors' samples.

CDR3 sequence (DNA): TGTGCCATCAGTGATGGGGAGCTCCAAGAGACCCAGTACTTC. Translation: CAISDGELQETQYF. The chain uses TRBV10-3 and TRBJ2-5; maybe TRBD2 (5 bases). The CDR3 is 14 residues long. Trimming took off 3 bases at V and 1 base at J, with 9 bases between the two ends. Looked up from germline, CDR1 is ENHRY and CDR2 is SYGVKD.